This T cell receptor (beta chain) emerged from a study of PD-1 blockade in classical Hodgkin lymphoma. General study results and limits: Reasons behind the repertoire differences stay unclear, perhaps disease activity or earlier therapy. Similar baseline diversity was found in complete responders and newly diagnosed patients.

On this clone itself: What it binds is unknown.

TCRdb's copy holds only in-frame clones and misses some; the assay was immunoSEQ multiplex PCR. This table has 20,000 to 25,000 clones, approximately 68% appearing once. The CDR3 loop spans 14 amino acids. Germline V gene lookup returns CDR1 SGHNT and CDR2 YYREEE (reference sequence). Trimming shortened V by 4 bases and J by 1 base, and 10 bases separated the two germline ends. The time point here: cycle 4 day 1 (C4D1), after about 6 weeks of nivolumab. Each patient experienced a relapse that followed autologous stem cell transplantation, and brentuximab vedotin exposure varied. Magnetic negative selection was used to purify CD4+ T cells from PBMCs that had been thawed.

This rearrangement joins TRBV5-4 to TRBJ2-3; D not resolved. This sample comprised CD4+ T cells from blood, obtained before the fourth cycle of nivolumab. The TCR comes from a human donor with classical Hodgkin lymphoma. This chain's CDR3 is CASSGKKGTDTQYF. The CDR3 nucleotides read TGTGCCAGCAGCGGGAAAAAGGGCACAGATACGCAGTATTTT.